This TCR beta chain is from a study of graft-versus-host responses after intestinal transplantation. Study-level points and caveats: There was an association between peak levels of circulating GvH clones and early post-transplant HvG declines. Those patients showing graft-donor T cell macrochimerism displayed high graft-versus-host to host-versus-graft clonal ratios in allografts.

TCRdb's table, derived via immunoSEQ multiplex PCR, lists solely in-frame clones and lacks some. This sample has more than 65,000 clones, with approximately 87% found just once. V shed 0 bases and J 7 bases; nucleotides not matched to a gene: 2. CDR1 and CDR2 from the germline V gene are SGHTA and FQGTGA. The CDR3 consists of 15 residues. This clone was recorded only once. Its antigen is not identified. The receptor comes from a human donor who was the organ donor for an intestinal transplant. V and J are TRBV7-3 and TRBJ1-3, with 11 bases matching TRBD1. This sample comprised unstimulated CD4+ T cells sorted from spleen or lymph node cells, obtained before transplant. This CDR3 is CASSLTGTGGNTIYF. DNA of the CDR3: TGTGCCAGCAGCTTAACCGGGACAGGGGGTAACACCATATATTTT.